The 9 T cell receptor beta chains presented below share a single source sample, sequenced in a study of graft-versus-host responses after intestinal transplantation. No antigen has been identified for these receptors. The data were produced by immunoSEQ multiplex PCR, yet TCRdb's version contains in-frame clones alone and is incomplete. The table has tens of thousands of clones, 90% to 95% seen once. The specimen was unstimulated CD4+ T cells sorted from spleen or lymph node cells, collected before intestinal transplant. The receptors were gathered from a human donor who received an intestinal transplant.

This clone was seen a single time. The gene calls are TRBV7-2 and TRBJ1-6; 7 nucleotides match TRBD1. Germline CDR1 is SGHTA and CDR2 is FQGNSA. The length of the CDR3 is 14 residues. V gave up 1 base and J gave up 10 bases; unmatched junction bases: 4. The CDR3 reads CASSLGQGLSPLHF. The CDR3 nucleotides read TGTGCCAGCAGCTTAGGACAGGGTTTGTCACCCCTCCACTTT.

The table lists this clone with a count of one. DNA for the CDR3: TGCAGCGTTCTTCAACCGGGACAGCCCTCCTACGAGCAGTACTTC. This translates into CSVLQPGQPSYEQYF. V usage is TRBV29-1 and J usage is TRBJ2-7, with 7 bases identical to TRBD1. The CDR3 runs 15 residues. Trimming removed 5 bases from V and 0 bases from J; junction bases left unmatched: 10. Germline-derived CDR1 and CDR2 are SQVTM and ANQGSEA.

The rearrangement joins TRBV7-9 to TRBJ2-3; 8 bases align to TRBD2. CDR1 SEHNR and CDR2 FQNEAQ come from the germline V gene (reference sequence). The CDR3 runs 18 residues. With 0 bases clipped from V and 2 bases from J, the junction kept 10 bases outside the gene matches. The CDR3 DNA follows: TGTGCCAGCAGCTTAGCGTTGCGGGGGGCGACTTCCACAGATACGCAGTATTTT. It is translated as CASSLALRGATSTDTQYF.

The rearrangement uses TRBV29-1 and TRBJ1-1; no firm D call. V lost 6 bases to trimming and J lost 3 bases, with 8 bases between them. This CDR3 region has 11 residues. The germline CDR1 and CDR2 sequences are SQVTM and ANQGSEA. The CDR3 region has the DNA TGCAGCGTCGGTGGTGACACTGAAGCTTTCTTT. It yields the protein CSVGGDTEAFF.

In its sample, this clone was seen once. The gene calls are TRBV4-3 and TRBJ1-2, with 9 positions matching TRBD1. Germline values: CDR1 LGHNA, CDR2 YSLEER. The CDR3 covers 16 residues. The V segment lost 4 bases and the J segment 8 bases; nucleotides outside the gene matches: 14. CDR3 nucleotides: TGCGCCAGCAGCCTGGGGACAGGGACTTCCAATCTAGGCTACACCTTC. It codes for CASSLGTGTSNLGYTF.

The chain recombines TRBV7-9 with TRBJ1-2, with 8 bases aligning to TRBD1. The CDR3 covers 15 residues. V shed 7 bases and J 1 base; nucleotides not matched to a gene: 8. Per germline, CDR1 SEHNR and CDR2 FQNEAQ (reference sequence). The CDR3 loop is CASTAWDRLNYGYTF. CDR3 bases: TGTGCCAGCACCGCATGGGACAGGCTTAACTATGGCTACACCTTC.

The CDR3 DNA reads as TGTGCCAGCAGCCTAACGTCGGGGGACCCTTTAGTTTACGAGCAGTACTTC. This translates into CASSLTSGDPLVYEQYF. The chain is built from TRBV11-2 and TRBJ2-7, with D possibly being TRBD2 (6 bases). The CDR3 is made up of 17 amino acids. The V end lost 5 bases, the J end lost 4 bases, and 24 bases lay between the germline ends. CDR1 is SGHAT, CDR2 FQNNGV, per germline.

The chain links TRBV4-3 to TRBJ2-3; 10 nucleotides agree with TRBD2. In germline, CDR1 is LGHNA, CDR2 YSLEER. V dropped 0 bases and J dropped 5; count of bases not matched to a gene: 11. The CDR3 has 18 amino acids. CDR3 amino acids: CASSQDLQAGGPGDTQYF. Here the CDR3 DNA reads TGCGCCAGCAGCCAAGATTTGCAAGCGGGGGGGCCCGGAGATACGCAGTATTTT.

The chain employs TRBV7-9 and TRBJ2-7; possibly TRBD1 for D (6 bases). CDR3 length equals 14 residues. Germline V gives CDR1 SEHNR, CDR2 FQNEAQ (reference sequence). V was shortened by 4 bases and J by 3 bases, with 13 bases between the two germline ends. In DNA, the CDR3 is TGTGCCAGCAGCTCCATCCGACAGGACTACGAGCAGTACTTC. Translation gives CASSSIRQDYEQYF.